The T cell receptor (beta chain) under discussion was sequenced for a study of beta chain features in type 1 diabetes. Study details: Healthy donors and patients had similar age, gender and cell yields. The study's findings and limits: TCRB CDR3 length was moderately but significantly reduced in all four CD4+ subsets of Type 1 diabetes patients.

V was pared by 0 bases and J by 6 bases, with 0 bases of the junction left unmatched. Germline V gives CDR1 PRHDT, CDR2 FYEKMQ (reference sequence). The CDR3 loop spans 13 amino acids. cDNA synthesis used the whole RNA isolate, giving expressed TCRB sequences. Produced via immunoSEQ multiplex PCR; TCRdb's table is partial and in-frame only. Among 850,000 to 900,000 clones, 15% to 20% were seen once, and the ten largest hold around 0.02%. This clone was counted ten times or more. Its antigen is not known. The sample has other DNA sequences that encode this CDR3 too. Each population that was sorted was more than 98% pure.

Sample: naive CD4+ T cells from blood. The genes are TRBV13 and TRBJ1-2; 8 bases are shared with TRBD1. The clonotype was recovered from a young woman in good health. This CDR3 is CASSLGQGDGYTF. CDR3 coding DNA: TGTGCCAGCAGCTTAGGACAGGGGGATGGCTACACCTTC.